The clone carrying this TCR beta chain ranks as medium-sized (0.01 to 0.1%). V lost 0 bases and J lost 5, with 16 bases in between. This CDR3 is 15 amino acids long. From germline, CDR1 is SQVTM and CDR2 ANQGSEA. From blood, roughly 250-500 ng of genomic DNA served as TRB template. This sample is part of a study of T and B cells in COVID-19 patients. TRB rearrangements were amplified by multiplex PCR with BIOMED2 TRB-A/B primers. TCRdb re-derived calls from the multiplex PCR reads in MiXCR, one entry per CDR3 protein. This table holds around 19,000 distinct CDR3 sequences, approximately 37% found once.

J is TRBJ2-5 and V is TRBV29-1; unclear D gene. This TCR was sampled from a human donor with active COVID-19. Sequencing input: blood. The CDR3 DNA follows: TGCAGCGTTGAAGATCCGGACGGAACCGGGGAGACCCAGTACTTC. It encodes CSVEDPDGTGETQYF.